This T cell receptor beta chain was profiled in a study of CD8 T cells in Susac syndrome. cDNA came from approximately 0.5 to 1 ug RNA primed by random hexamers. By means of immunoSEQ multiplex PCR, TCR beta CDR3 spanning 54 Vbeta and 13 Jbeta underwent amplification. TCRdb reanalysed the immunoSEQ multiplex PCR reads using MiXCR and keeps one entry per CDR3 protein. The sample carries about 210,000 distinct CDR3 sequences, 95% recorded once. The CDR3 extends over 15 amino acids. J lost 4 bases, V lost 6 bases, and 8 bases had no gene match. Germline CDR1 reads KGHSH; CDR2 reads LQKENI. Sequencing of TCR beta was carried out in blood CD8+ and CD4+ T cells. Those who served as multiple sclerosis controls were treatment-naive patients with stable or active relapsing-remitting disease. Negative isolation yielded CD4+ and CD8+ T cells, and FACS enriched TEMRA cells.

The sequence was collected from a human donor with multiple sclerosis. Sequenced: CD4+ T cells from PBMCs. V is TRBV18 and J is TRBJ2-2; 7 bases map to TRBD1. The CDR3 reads CASSPDRVGTGELFF. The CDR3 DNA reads TGTGCCAGCTCTCCCGACAGGGTCGGCACCGGGGAGCTGTTTTTT.